This T cell receptor beta chain was captured by sequencing in a study of blood T cell repertoires in COVID-19. The V segment lost 4 bases and the J segment 5 bases; nucleotides outside the gene matches: 6. Germline-derived CDR1 and CDR2 are LNHDA and SQIVND (reference sequence). The CDR3 is made up of 15 amino acids. Libraries were prepared by immunoSEQ multiplex PCR; TCRdb keeps only in-frame clonotypes and omits some of them. The sample includes 50,000 to 75,000 clones, around 81% of them seen just once. This clonotype originated in a man aged 55-75 years with acute or convalescent COVID-19. Sequencing input: peripheral blood. The V call is TRBV19, the J call TRBJ1-5; TRBD1 matches 9 bases. The CDR3 loop is CASSTGDRDYQPQHF. Here the CDR3 DNA reads TGTGCCAGTAGTACCGGGGACAGGGATTATCAGCCCCAGCATTTT. The complete variable domain, with remaining parts taken from reference TRBV19 and TRBJ1-5, reads DGGITQSPKYLFRKEGQNVTLSCEQNLNHDAMYWYRQDPGQGLRLIYYSQIVNDFQKGDIAEGYSVSREKKESFPLTVTSAQKNPTAFYLCASSTGDRDYQPQHFGDGTRLSIL.